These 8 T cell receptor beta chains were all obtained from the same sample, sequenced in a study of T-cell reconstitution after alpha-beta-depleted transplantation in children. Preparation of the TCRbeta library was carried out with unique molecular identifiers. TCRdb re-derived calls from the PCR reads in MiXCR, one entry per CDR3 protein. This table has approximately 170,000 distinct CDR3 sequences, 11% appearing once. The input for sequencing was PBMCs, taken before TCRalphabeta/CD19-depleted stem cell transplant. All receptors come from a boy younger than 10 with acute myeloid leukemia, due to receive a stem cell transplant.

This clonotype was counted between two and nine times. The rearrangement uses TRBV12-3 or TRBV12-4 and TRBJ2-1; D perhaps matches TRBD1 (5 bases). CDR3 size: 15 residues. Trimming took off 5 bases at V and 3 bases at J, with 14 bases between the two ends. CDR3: CASSPRTNDYNEQFF. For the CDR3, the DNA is TGTGCCAGCAGTCCCCGGACAAACGACTACAATGAGCAGTTCTTC.

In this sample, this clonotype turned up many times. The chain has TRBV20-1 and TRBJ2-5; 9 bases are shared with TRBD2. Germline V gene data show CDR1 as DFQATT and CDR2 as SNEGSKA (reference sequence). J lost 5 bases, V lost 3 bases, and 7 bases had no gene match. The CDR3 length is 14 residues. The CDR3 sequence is CSARGGRADETQYF. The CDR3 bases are TGCAGTGCTAGGGGCGGGAGGGCCGATGAGACCCAGTACTTC.

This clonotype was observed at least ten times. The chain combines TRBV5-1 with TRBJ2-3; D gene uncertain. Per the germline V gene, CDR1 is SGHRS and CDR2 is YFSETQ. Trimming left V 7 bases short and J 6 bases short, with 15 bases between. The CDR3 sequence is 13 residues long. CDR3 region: CASGPKPMDTQYF. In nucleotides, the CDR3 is TGCGCCAGCGGCCCTAAGCCGATGGATACGCAGTATTTT.

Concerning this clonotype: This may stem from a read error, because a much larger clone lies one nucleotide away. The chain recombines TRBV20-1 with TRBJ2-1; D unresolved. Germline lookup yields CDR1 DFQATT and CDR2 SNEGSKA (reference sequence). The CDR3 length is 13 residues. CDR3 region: CSATASSYNEQSF. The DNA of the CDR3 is TGCAGTGCCACAGCGAGCTCCTACAATGAGCAGTCCTTC.

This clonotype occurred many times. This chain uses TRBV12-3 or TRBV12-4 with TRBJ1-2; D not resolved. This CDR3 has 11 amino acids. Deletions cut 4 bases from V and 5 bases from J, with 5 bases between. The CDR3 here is CASSSAYGYTF. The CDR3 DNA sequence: TGTGCCAGCAGTTCTGCTTATGGCTACACCTTC.

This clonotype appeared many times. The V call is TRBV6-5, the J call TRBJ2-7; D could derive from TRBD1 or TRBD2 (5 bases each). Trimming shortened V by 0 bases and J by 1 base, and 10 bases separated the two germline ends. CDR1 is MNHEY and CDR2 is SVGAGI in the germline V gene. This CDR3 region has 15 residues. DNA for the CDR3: TGTGCCAGCAGTTACTCCGGGACGGCGTCCTACGAGCAGTACTTC. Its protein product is CASSYSGTASYEQYF.

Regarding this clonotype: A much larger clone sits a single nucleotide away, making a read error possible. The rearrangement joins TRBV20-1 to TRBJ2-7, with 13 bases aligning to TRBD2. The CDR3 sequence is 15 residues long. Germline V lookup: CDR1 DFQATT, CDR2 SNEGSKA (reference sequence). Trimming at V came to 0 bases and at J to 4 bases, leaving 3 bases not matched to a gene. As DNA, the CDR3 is TGCAGTGCTAGAGATGGGACTAGCGGGAAATACGAGCAGTACTTC. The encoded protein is CSARDGTSGKYEQYF.

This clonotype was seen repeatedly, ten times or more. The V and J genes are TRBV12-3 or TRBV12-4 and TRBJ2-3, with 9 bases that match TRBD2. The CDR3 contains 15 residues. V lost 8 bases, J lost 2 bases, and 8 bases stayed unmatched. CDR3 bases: TGTGCCAGCCATGCGGGACTAGCTGACACAGATACGCAGTATTTT. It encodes CASHAGLADTDTQYF.